These 3 T cell receptor beta chains share one sample of origin, sequenced in a study of regulatory T cells in long-lasting Graves disease. With iRepertoire HTBI primers and Arm-PCR of CDR3 regions, TCR beta libraries were built. In TCRdb, the multiplex PCR reads were re-called with MiXCR into one record per CDR3 protein. The sample yields 300,000 to 500,000 distinct CDR3 sequences, roughly 20% seen once. Time point described: persistent/refractory GD, antithyroid drugs over 5 years with positive TRAb. RNA extracted from PBMCs served as the sequencing template. This sample comprised peripheral blood mononuclear cells (PBMCs), obtained when the disease was refractory, from a patient treated with antithyroid drugs. Every receptor here comes from a female donor with Graves disease.

This clonotype was recorded at least ten times. The rearrangement joins TRBV28 to TRBJ2-5; tentatively, D is TRBD2 (6 bases). The CDR3 totals 15 residues. Deletions cut 5 bases from V and 2 bases from J, with 15 bases between. Germline lookup yields CDR1 MDHEN and CDR2 SYDVKM. The CDR3 DNA sequence: TGTGCCAGCAGTGGCCGGGAGCGTCGGCAAGAGACCCAGTACTTC. This sequence encodes CASSGRERRQETQYF.

At least ten counts were recorded for this clonotype. The chain links TRBV28 to TRBJ1-4; no clear D. The ends were cut back, 2 bases at V and 7 bases at J, with 5 bases in the middle. Looked up from germline, CDR1 is MDHEN and CDR2 is SYDVKM. The CDR3 consists of 12 residues. The CDR3 DNA reads as TGTGCCAGCAGTTTAGAGGGTGAAAAACTGTTTTTT. Translated: CASSLEGEKLFF. Full variable domain (missing parts from reference TRBV28 and TRBJ1-4): DVKVTQSSRYLVKRTGEKVFLECVQDMDHENMFWYRQDPGLGLRLIYFSYDVKMKEKGDIPEGYSVSREKKERFSLILESASTNQTSMYLCASSLEGEKLFFGSGTQLSVL.

V and J are TRBV18 and TRBJ1-2, with 9 bases identical to TRBD1. Trimming cost V 2 bases and J 3 bases; bases outside gene matches: 4. Germline V gives CDR1 KGHSH, CDR2 LQKENI. The CDR3 runs to 15 residues. The CDR3 protein is CASSPTGGFDYGYTF. As DNA, the CDR3 is TGTGCCAGCTCACCAACAGGGGGCTTTGACTATGGCTACACCTTC.